This T cell receptor (beta chain) was retrieved from a study of response to subunit inactivated influenza vaccine (dated by TCRdb to the late 2010s). About the full investigation: To follow how T cells responded to a trivalent subunit inactivated influenza vaccine, the researchers relied on deep quantitative profiling of the T cell receptor repertoire. Results and caveats for the whole study, not just this receptor: The authors suggested that each seasonal influenza vaccination may recruit only a limited number of new T cells.

This clonotype occurred a few times. Its antigen is unknown. The record has no base qualities; no much larger clone is one base away. The library was produced with RT-PCR. The sequencer listed for this sample is Illumina HiSeq 2500. TCRdb reworked the public reads: Q25 trimming with fastp, MiXCR clone assembly, productive beta chains retained. For every CDR3 protein sequence, its rows merge into one entry that carries the most common genes and DNA. The sample yields hundreds of thousands of distinct CDR3 sequences; roughly 14% were counted once. The ten largest account for under 14% of the sample. V is trimmed back by 8 bases and J by 5 bases, and the junction contains 10 bases that no gene match accounts for. The CDR1 and CDR2 encoded by the germline V gene are MDHEN and SYDVKM. The CDR3 measures 15 amino acids from cysteine to phenylalanine. Kept here is only the CDR3 DNA, which spans 45 bases and is read in frame from base 1.

The V gene is TRBV28 and the J gene is TRBJ2-5, and 11 bases in between align with TRBD2. Sequencing used PBMCs from blood, obtained approximately 13 days after vaccination. The receptor was isolated from a man aged 50 to 60 who received an inactivated influenza vaccine. Donor details come from another sample of the same person, matched by shared clones. The CDR3 has the sequence CASGLSGGAMETQYF. The bases read TGTGCCAGCGGACTTAGCGGGGGGGCCATGGAGACCCAGTACTTC.